This TCR beta chain was recorded in a study of blood T cell repertoires in COVID-19. In the study overall: Collection of acute and convalescent COVID-19 samples took place in the United States, Italy and Spain.

Looked up from germline, CDR1 is LNHDA and CDR2 is SQIVND (reference sequence). The trim removed 6 bases at V and 7 bases at J, leaving 8 bases unmatched. This CDR3 region has 15 residues. The method was immunoSEQ multiplex PCR; TCRdb's version includes in-frame clones alone and lacks a portion of them. Of about 220,000 clones in the sample, 65% to 90% are singletons; the top ten hold approximately 10%. The genes are TRBV19 and TRBJ2-1, with 11 bases identical to TRBD1. This TCR was sampled from a man aged 50 to 59 with active or convalescent COVID-19. The sequenced sample consisted of peripheral blood. The CDR3 spells CASSSGTGGLNEQFF. The CDR3 nucleotides read TGTGCCAGTAGCTCAGGGACAGGGGGGTTGAATGAGCAGTTCTTC.